The 14 T cell receptor beta chains below all came from one sample that was sequenced in a study of blood T cell repertoires in COVID-19. Measured with immunoSEQ multiplex PCR; TCRdb has only the in-frame clones, and not every one. This sample yields some 290,000 clones, of which about 90% are seen a single time; 2% to 2.5% belongs to the top ten. The sequenced sample consisted of peripheral blood. Receptor source: a woman aged 45 to 65 who had recovered from COVID-19.

The chain couples TRBV7-3 to TRBJ1-1; 7 positions agree with TRBD1. Germline CDR1 reads SGHTA; CDR2 reads FQGTGA. The CDR3 runs to 15 residues. V lost 5 bases to trimming and J lost 0 bases; unmatched junction nucleotides: 6. The CDR3: CASSLDRRLNTEAFF. In DNA, the CDR3 is TGTGCCAGCAGCCTGGACAGGAGATTGAACACTGAAGCTTTCTTT.

This clone is a singleton in its sample. The rearrangement links TRBV19 to TRBJ2-1; 12 bases are shared with TRBD2. CDR3 size: 16 residues. The V and J ends lost 6 bases and 0 bases, in that order; junction bases with no gene match: 3. Per germline, CDR1 LNHDA and CDR2 SQIVND (reference sequence). The DNA of the CDR3 is TGTGCCAGTAGCGGGACTAGCGGGTTCTCCTACAATGAGCAGTTCTTC. Translated: CASSGTSGFSYNEQFF.

This chain links TRBV6-4 with TRBJ2-7, with TRBD1 as a possible D gene (6 bases). The CDR3 length is 17 residues. Germline CDR1 and CDR2: MRHNA and SNTAGT. Trimming pared 6 bases from V and 2 bases from J, leaving 23 bases between. CDR3 region: CASSAPAGVVKTYEQYF. The DNA of the CDR3 is TGTGCCAGCAGCGCACCCGCAGGGGTAGTAAAGACCTACGAGCAGTACTTC.

The chain has TRBV14 and TRBJ2-7; TRBD1 aligns across 9 bases. With V trimmed by 0 bases and J by 2 bases, 5 bases remained unmatched. Germline V gene lookup returns CDR1 SGHDN and CDR2 FVKESK. The CDR3 has 16 residues. The CDR3 DNA follows: TGTGCCAGCAGCCAAGACGGACAGGGGCGGACCTACGAGCAGTACTTC. Its protein is CASSQDGQGRTYEQYF.

The chain is built from TRBV30 and TRBJ2-7; D is uncertain. This CDR3 spans 12 amino acids. Germline CDR1 is GTSNPN and CDR2 is SVGIG (reference sequence). Trimming took 5 bases from V and 1 from J, leaving 9 bases between them. This CDR3 reads CAWSTVSYEQYF. CDR3 nucleotides: TGTGCCTGGTCCACAGTTTCCTACGAGCAGTACTTC. Drawing the rest from reference TRBV30 and TRBJ2-7, the complete variable domain is SQTIHQWPATLVQPVGSPLSLECTVEGTSNPNLYWYRQAAGRGLQLLFYSVGIGQISSEVPQNLSASRPQDRQFILSSKKLLLSDSGFYLCAWSTVSYEQYFGPGTRLTVT.

The V call is TRBV3-1 (or the pseudogene TRBV3-2), the J call TRBJ2-3; no reliable D call. Germline assignment: CDR1 LGHDT and CDR2 YNNKEL (reference sequence). V was shortened by 4 bases and J by 1 base, with 15 bases between the two germline ends. This CDR3 has 16 amino acids. CDR3 sequence (DNA): TGTGCCAGCAGCCCAAGAACTGGAGCCCGCACAGATACGCAGTATTTT. Its translation is CASSPRTGARTDTQYF.

The chain employs TRBV19 and TRBJ1-2; D might be TRBD1 (5 bases). Germline V gene lookup returns CDR1 LNHDA and CDR2 SQIVND (reference sequence). The CDR3 sequence is 14 residues long. Trimming pared 4 bases from V and 3 bases from J, leaving 12 bases between. The CDR3 DNA reads TGTGCCAGTAGTACCGGCTGGGGGGACTATGGCTACACCTTC. Encoded protein: CASSTGWGDYGYTF. The full variable domain, completed using reference TRBV19 and TRBJ1-2, is DGGITQSPKYLFRKEGQNVTLSCEQNLNHDAMYWYRQDPGQGLRLIYYSQIVNDFQKGDIAEGYSVSREKKESFPLTVTSAQKNPTAFYLCASSTGWGDYGYTFGSGTRLTVV.

This clone was found a few times. V usage is TRBV3-1 (or the pseudogene TRBV3-2) and J usage is TRBJ1-1; D gene unclear. Germline CDR1 LGHDT, CDR2 YNNKEL (reference sequence). V gave up 2 bases and J gave up 0 bases, with 4 bases separating them. This CDR3 spans 13 amino acids. The CDR3 DNA is TGTGCCAGCAGCCAACAGGTGAACACTGAAGCTTTCTTT. Protein sequence: CASSQQVNTEAFF.

The chain links TRBV12-2 to TRBJ2-1; the listed D gene, TRBD2, was not tested against the DNA. TRBV12-2 is a recognized pseudogene. The length of the CDR3 is 19 residues. The CDR3 nucleotides read TGTGCAAGTCGCTTTCTGGCTCCCGGACCGCGGTGGTGGAGGGATGAGCAGTTCTTC. Its protein is CASRFLAPGPRWWRDEQFF.

The J gene is TRBJ1-1, the V gene TRBV5-1, with D possibly being TRBD1 (5 bases). The V gene's germline CDR1 is SGHRS and CDR2 YFSETQ. This CDR3 contains 13 residues. The V and J ends lost 0 bases and 5 bases respectively, with 8 bases between them. The CDR3 DNA follows: TGCGCCAGCAGCTTGGTTAGGGGAACTGAAGCTTTCTTT. Translating it yields CASSLVRGTEAFF.

This clone has a single count. This chain links TRBV3-1 (or the pseudogene TRBV3-2) with TRBJ1-1, with D perhaps TRBD1 (5 bases). The CDR3 has 15 amino acids. Per germline, CDR1 LGHDT and CDR2 YNNKEL (reference sequence). Between the trimmed V and J ends, which lost 6 bases and 0 bases, there was a span of 14 bases. CDR3 sequence: CASRRGVAMNTEAFF. The CDR3 DNA is TGTGCCAGCAGGCGGGGGGTGGCCATGAACACTGAAGCTTTCTTT.

This chain joins TRBV6-2 or TRBV6-3 and TRBJ1-5, with TRBD1 as a possible D gene (5 bases). The germline gives CDR1 MNHEY, CDR2 SVGEGT. This CDR3 comprises 16 residues. V lost 2 bases and J 1 base, leaving 12 bases between the germline ends. The CDR3 protein is CASSYGGRGSNQPQHF. The CDR3 DNA reads TGTGCCAGCAGTTACGGGGGGAGGGGCAGCAATCAGCCCCAGCATTTT.

V and J are TRBV7-9 and TRBJ1-1; 8 bases match TRBD1. J gave up 1 base and V 3 bases, and 7 bases lay outside the gene matches. CDR1 SEHNR and CDR2 FQNEAQ come from the germline V gene (reference sequence). The length of the CDR3 is 16 residues. CDR3 DNA: TGTGCCAGCAGCTTTCCAGGGGGCTCGAGGAACACTGAAGCTTTCTTT. The encoded protein is CASSFPGGSRNTEAFF. Filled out from reference TRBV7-9 and TRBJ1-1, the complete variable domain reads DTGVSQNPRHKITKRGQNVTFRCDPISEHNRLYWYRQTLGQGPEFLTYFQNEAQLEKSRLLSDRFSAERPKGSFSTLEIQRTEQGDSAMYLCASSFPGGSRNTEAFFGQGTRLTVV.

V and J are TRBV10-3 and TRBJ2-1; the D is unclear. The germline CDR1 and CDR2 sequences are ENHRY and SYGVKD. The CDR3 runs 13 residues. V shed 2 bases and J shed 8 bases, with 10 bases lying between them. The CDR3 DNA follows: TGTGCCATCAGTGAGGGAATGGCGGATGAGCAGTTCTTC. Its protein product is CAISEGMADEQFF.